What follows are 10 T cell receptor beta chains derived from one specimen sequenced in a study of T cells after yellow fever vaccination. TCRdb re-called the 5' RACE reads with MiXCR, one entry per CDR3 protein. This table holds hundreds of thousands of distinct CDR3 sequences, 7.5% to 9% found once. The sequenced sample was PBMCs, obtained on the day of the first yellow fever vaccination. The receptor set was obtained from a man aged 18-30 years who received the YFV17D yellow fever vaccine.

This clonotype turned up a few times. This chain uses TRBV10-3 with TRBJ1-2; D unresolved. There are 15 residues in the CDR3. Between the trimmed V and J ends, which lost 0 bases and 4 bases, there was a span of 12 bases. Germline-derived CDR1 and CDR2 are ENHRY and SYGVKD. Here the CDR3 DNA reads TGTGCCATCAGTGAGTCGAGACGAGACTCCTATGGCTACACCTTC. Its translation: CAISESRRDSYGYTF.

This clonotype was seen only a few times. V is TRBV7-9 and J is TRBJ2-7, with D possibly being TRBD2 (5 bases). V was pared by 5 bases and J by 2 bases, with 10 bases between. Germline V lookup: CDR1 SEHNR, CDR2 FQNEAQ (reference sequence). The CDR3 runs 13 residues. CDR3 protein: CASSRPGTYEQYF. The CDR3 DNA is TGTGCCAGCAGCCGGCCGGGAACCTACGAGCAGTACTTC.

With regard to this clonotype: The junction departs from the called germline gene at one end, perhaps through a read error. The genes are TRBV20-1 and TRBJ2-3, with TRBD1 matching over 9 bases. Germline-derived CDR1 and CDR2 are DFQATT and SNEGSKA (reference sequence). The CDR3 is 15 residues long. As DNA, the CDR3 is TGCAGTGCTAGGCCGGGACAGGGAAACACAGATACGCGGTATTTT. Its protein is CSARPGQGNTDTRYF.

Regarding this clonotype: Since a much larger clone is just one base distant, this may be a read error. The CDR3 end shows no conserved phenylalanine or tryptophan, and so a read error is likely. The rearrangement uses TRBV28 and TRBJ1-2; no reliable D call. Germline loops: CDR1 MDHEN, CDR2 SYDVKM. V lost 2 bases and J 8 bases, leaving 12 bases between the germline ends. This CDR3 has 13 amino acids. This chain's CDR3 is CASSLPSPIGYTY. In nucleotides, the CDR3 is TGTGCCAGCAGTTTACCCAGCCCTATCGGCTACACCTAC.

The chain couples TRBV7-2 to TRBJ2-5; 9 positions match TRBD1. This CDR3 is built from 15 residues. Per the germline V gene, CDR1 is SGHTA and CDR2 is FQGNSA. V trimming: 6 bases; J trimming: 4 bases; junction bases outside the gene matches: 9. This CDR3 is CASRPGQGTGETQYF. CDR3 in DNA: TGTGCCAGCAGACCCGGACAGGGGACGGGAGAGACCCAGTACTTC.

This clonotype occurred a few times. CDR3 residues: CASSYGTGEYEQYF. CDR3 bases: TGTGCCAGCAGTTATGGGACAGGGGAGTACGAGCAGTACTTC. The genes are TRBV27 and TRBJ2-7; 10 nucleotides align to TRBD1. V lost 4 bases to trimming and J lost 4 bases; unmatched junction nucleotides: 4. Per germline, CDR1 MNHEY and CDR2 SMNVEV (reference sequence). There are 14 residues in the CDR3.

This clonotype occurred many times. This rearrangement joins TRBV12-3 or TRBV12-4 to TRBJ1-5; TRBD1 aligns across 7 bases. The CDR3 length is 16 residues. The J segment lost 7 bases and the V segment lost 5 bases, leaving 14 bases of the junction unmatched. The CDR3 sequence: CASSPGQTLGRQPQHF. CDR3 coding DNA: TGTGCCAGCAGTCCGGGACAGACGCTAGGAAGGCAGCCCCAGCATTTT.

This rearrangement joins TRBV7-2 to TRBJ2-7; D gene uncertain. V lost 1 base and J lost 7, with 17 bases in between. The CDR3 covers 15 residues. Germline lookup yields CDR1 SGHTA and CDR2 FQGNSA. CDR3 protein: CASSLDGSRAREQYF. The CDR3 bases are TGTGCCAGCAGCTTAGATGGATCCCGGGCCCGAGAGCAGTACTTC.

This clonotype has ten or more counts. The genes are TRBV5-1 and TRBJ2-1; D may be TRBD2 (6 bases). Trimming took 4 bases from V and 7 from J, leaving 15 bases between them. The CDR3 is 14 residues long. Germline V gene sequence: CDR1 SGHRS, CDR2 YFSETQ. The CDR3 region is CASSPPGGGNEQFF. The CDR3 nucleotides read TGCGCCAGCAGCCCGCCCGGGGGAGGAAATGAGCAGTTCTTC.

This clonotype was detected a few times. The J gene is TRBJ2-2, the V gene TRBV7-8, with 10 bases that match TRBD2. V shed 4 bases and J 4 bases; nucleotides not matched to a gene: 12. Germline assignment: CDR1 SGHVS and CDR2 FQNEAQ. The length of the CDR3 is 18 residues. CDR3 in amino acids: CASSYYVAGGPSTGELFF. The CDR3 DNA follows: TGTGCCAGCAGCTACTATGTAGCGGGGGGCCCATCCACCGGGGAGCTGTTTTTT.